Given below is one TCR beta chain in context. The antigen is unknown. The PCR made use of 60 Vbeta and 13 Jbeta primers. Measured with immunoSEQ multiplex PCR; TCRdb has only the in-frame clones, and not every one. The table lists roughly 180,000 clones, around 84% of them singletons, with 1% to 1.5% in the top ten. The data originate from a study of cytomegalovirus exposure and HLA in healthy donors. For the study at large: Earlier findings included 90 million to 120 million unique TCR beta sequences obtained from 150 million to 200 million T cells. Of all 400 or so donors who were genotyped, 70% to 85% belonged to the Caucasian-associated ancestry cluster.

Germline-derived CDR1 and CDR2 are MNHEY and SVGAGI. After removal of 5 bases from V and 6 bases from J, the junction contained 3 bases not matched to a gene. The CDR3 is made up of 13 amino acids. Notes on the study in general: Productive rates of about 87% or about 30% were seen for most TCR beta V segments in an earlier analysis. A link between a missense DCLRE1C variant and TCR beta V- and J-gene trimming emerged from a later analysis.

The J gene is TRBJ2-4, the V gene TRBV6-5, with 8 positions matching TRBD1. The sequence derives from a girl aged 2 to 10 in good health and CMV-seropositive. The specimen sequenced was PBMCs. CDR3 in DNA: TGTGCCAGCAGTCAGGGGGCGGGAAACATTCAGTACTTC. Amino acid sequence: CASSQGAGNIQYF.